This TCR beta chain was observed in a study of blood T cell repertoires in COVID-19. Study overall: T cells, B-cell-depleted T cells, or PBMCs provided the cDNA or gDNA that served as material.

The CDR3 totals 13 residues. V trimming: 5 bases; J trimming: 3 bases; junction bases outside the gene matches: 3. Assay used: immunoSEQ multiplex PCR; TCRdb lists only in-frame clones, some missing. This table has 150,000 or so clones, over 60% appearing once. The TCR sequence derives from a woman aged 70 to 79 with acute or convalescent COVID-19. The sample taken for sequencing was peripheral blood. This sequence joins TRBV12-3 or TRBV12-4 and TRBJ2-7, with TRBD1 identical over 8 bases. CDR3 residues: CASSLGQGYEQYF. The CDR3 DNA sequence: TGTGCCAGCAGTCTCGGACAGGGCTACGAGCAGTACTTC.